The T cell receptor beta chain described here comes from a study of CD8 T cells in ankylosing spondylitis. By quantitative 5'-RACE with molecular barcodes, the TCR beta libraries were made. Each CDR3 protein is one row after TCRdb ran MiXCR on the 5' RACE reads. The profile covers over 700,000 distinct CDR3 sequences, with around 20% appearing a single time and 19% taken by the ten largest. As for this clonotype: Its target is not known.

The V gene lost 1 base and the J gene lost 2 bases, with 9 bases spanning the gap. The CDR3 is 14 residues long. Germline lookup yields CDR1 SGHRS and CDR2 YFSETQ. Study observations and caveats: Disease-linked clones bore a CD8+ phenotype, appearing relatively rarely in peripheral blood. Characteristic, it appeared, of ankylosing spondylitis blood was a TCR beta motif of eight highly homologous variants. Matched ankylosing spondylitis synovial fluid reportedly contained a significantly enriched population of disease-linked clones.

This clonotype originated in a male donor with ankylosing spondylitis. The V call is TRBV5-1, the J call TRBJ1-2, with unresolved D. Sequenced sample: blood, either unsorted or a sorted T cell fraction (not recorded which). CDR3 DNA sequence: TGCGCCAGCAGCTTGTTTCCGGGGAACTATGGCTACACCTTC. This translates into CASSLFPGNYGYTF. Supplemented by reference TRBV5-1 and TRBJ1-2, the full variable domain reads KAGVTQTPRYLIKTRGQQVTLSCSPISGHRSVSWYQQTPGQGLQFLFEYFSETQRNKGNFPGRFSGRQFSNSRSEMNVSTLELGDSALYLCASSLFPGNYGYTFGSGTRLTVV.